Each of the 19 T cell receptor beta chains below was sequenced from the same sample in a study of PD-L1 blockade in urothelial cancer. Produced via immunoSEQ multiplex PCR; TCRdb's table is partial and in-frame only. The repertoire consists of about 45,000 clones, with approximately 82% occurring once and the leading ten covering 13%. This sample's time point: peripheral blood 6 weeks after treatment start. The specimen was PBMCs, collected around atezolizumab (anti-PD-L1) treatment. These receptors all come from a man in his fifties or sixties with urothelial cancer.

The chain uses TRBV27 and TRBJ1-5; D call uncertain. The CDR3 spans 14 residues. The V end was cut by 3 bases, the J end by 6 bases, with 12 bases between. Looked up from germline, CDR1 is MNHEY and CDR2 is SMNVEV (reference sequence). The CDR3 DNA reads TGTGCCAGCAGTTTTGAGTTTTTTGGTCAGCCCCAGCATTTT. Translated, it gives CASSFEFFGQPQHF.

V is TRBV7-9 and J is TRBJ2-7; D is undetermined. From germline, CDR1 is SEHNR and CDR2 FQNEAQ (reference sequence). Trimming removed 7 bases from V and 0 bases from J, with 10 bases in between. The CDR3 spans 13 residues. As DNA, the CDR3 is TGTGCCAGCACCCAGGCGAGCTCCTACGAGCAGTACTTC. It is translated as CASTQASSYEQYF.

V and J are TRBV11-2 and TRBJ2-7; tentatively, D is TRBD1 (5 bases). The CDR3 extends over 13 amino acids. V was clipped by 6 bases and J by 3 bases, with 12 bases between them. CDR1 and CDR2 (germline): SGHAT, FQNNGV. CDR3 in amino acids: CASSIQVLYEQYF. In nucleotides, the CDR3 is TGTGCCAGCAGTATACAGGTACTCTACGAGCAGTACTTC.

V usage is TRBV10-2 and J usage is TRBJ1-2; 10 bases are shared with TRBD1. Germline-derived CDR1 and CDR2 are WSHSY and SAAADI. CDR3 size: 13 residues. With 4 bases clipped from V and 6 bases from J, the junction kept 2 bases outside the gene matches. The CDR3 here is CASSAGTGDGYTF. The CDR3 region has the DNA TGCGCCAGCAGTGCCGGGACAGGGGATGGCTACACCTTC.

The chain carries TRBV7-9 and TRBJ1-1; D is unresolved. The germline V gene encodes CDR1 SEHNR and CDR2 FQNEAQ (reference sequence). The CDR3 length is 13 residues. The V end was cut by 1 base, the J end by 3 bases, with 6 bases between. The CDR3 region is CASSLERDTEAFF. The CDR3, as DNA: TGTGCCAGCAGCTTAGAGCGGGACACTGAAGCTTTCTTT.

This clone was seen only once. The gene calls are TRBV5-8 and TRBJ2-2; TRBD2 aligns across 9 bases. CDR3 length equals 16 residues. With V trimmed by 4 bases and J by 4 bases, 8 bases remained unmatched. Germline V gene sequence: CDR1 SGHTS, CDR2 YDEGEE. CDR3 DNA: TGTGCCAGCAGCCCACATAGCGGGAGACTCACCGGGGAGCTGTTTTTT. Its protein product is CASSPHSGRLTGELFF. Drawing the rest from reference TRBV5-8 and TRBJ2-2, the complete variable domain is EAGVTQSPTHLIKTRGQQATLRCSPISGHTSVYWYQQALGLGLQFLLWYDEGEERNRGNFPPRFSGRQFPNYSSELNVNALELEDSALYLCASSPHSGRLTGELFFGEGSRLTVL.

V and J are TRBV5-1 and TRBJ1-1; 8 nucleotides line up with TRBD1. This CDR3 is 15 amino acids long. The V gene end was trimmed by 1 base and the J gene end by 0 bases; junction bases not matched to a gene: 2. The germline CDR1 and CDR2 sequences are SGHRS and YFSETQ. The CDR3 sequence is CASSLTGGVNTEAFF. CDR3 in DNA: TGCGCCAGCAGCTTGACAGGGGGGGTGAACACTGAAGCTTTCTTT.

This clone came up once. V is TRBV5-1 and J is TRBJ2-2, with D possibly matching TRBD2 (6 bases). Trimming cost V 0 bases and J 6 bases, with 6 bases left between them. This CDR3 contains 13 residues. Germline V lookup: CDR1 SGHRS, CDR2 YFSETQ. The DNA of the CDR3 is TGCGCCAGCAGCTTGGGGGGGGCCGGGGAGCTGTTTTTT. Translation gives CASSLGGAGELFF.

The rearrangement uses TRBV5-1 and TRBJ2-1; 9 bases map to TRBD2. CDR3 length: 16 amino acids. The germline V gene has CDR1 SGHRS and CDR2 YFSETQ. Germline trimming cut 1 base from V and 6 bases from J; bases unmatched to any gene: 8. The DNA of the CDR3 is TGCGCCAGCAGCTTGTCCGCGGCGGGAGGGGGCAATGAGCAGTTCTTC. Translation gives CASSLSAAGGGNEQFF.

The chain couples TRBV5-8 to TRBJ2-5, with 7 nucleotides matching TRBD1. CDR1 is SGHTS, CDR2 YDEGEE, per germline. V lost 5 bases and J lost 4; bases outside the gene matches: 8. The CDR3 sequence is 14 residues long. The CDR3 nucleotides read TGTGCCAGCAGGCTGAGGGGGCGGCCAGAGACCCAGTACTTC. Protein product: CASRLRGRPETQYF.

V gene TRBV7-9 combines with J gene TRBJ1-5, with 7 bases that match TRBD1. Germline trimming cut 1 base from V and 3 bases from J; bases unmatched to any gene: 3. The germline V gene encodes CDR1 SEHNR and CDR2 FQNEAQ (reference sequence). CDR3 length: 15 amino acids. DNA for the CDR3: TGTGCCAGCAGCTTAGGGCAGGGGGACAATCAGCCCCAGCATTTT. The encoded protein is CASSLGQGDNQPQHF.

The CDR3 is CASSSGLGGPGNTIYF. The CDR3 coding sequence is TGCGCCAGCAGCTCAGGCTTAGGAGGGCCTGGAAACACCATATATTTT. The V and J genes are TRBV5-1 and TRBJ1-3; no firm D call. This CDR3 is built from 16 residues. CDR1 and CDR2 from the germline V gene are SGHRS and YFSETQ. The germline V and J ends were trimmed by 3 bases and 2 bases, with 15 bases remaining between them.

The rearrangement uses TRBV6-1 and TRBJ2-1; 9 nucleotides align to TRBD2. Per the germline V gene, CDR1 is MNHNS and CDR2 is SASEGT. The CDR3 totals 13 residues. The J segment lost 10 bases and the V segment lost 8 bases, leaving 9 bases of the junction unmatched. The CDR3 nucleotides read TGTGCCAGCGGTGGGCTAGCGGGGAAAGAGCAGTTCTTC. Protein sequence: CASGGLAGKEQFF.

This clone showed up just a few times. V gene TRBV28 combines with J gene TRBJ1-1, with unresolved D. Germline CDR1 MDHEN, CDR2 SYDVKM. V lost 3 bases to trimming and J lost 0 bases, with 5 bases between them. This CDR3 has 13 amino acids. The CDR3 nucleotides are TGTGCCAGCAGTTTTGAGTTGAACACTGAAGCTTTCTTT. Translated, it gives CASSFELNTEAFF.

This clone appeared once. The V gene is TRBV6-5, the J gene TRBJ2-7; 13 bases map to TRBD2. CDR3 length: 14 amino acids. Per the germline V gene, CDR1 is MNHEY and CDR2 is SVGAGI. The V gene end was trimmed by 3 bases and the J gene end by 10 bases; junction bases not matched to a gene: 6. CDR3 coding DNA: TGTGCCAGCAGTTATGGACTAGCGGGAGTTGAACAGTACTTC. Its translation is CASSYGLAGVEQYF.

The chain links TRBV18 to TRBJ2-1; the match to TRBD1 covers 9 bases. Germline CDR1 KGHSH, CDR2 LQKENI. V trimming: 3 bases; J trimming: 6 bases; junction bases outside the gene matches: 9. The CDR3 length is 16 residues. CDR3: CASSPITGGAGNEQFF. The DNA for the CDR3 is TGTGCCAGCTCACCGATAACAGGGGGCGCAGGCAATGAGCAGTTCTTC.

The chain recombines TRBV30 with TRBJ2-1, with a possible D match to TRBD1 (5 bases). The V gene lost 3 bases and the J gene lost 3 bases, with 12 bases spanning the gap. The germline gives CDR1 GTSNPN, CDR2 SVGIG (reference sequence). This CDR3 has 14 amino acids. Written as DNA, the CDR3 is TGTGCCTGGAGGGGTAAGGGGATCTACAATGAGCAGTTCTTC. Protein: CAWRGKGIYNEQFF.

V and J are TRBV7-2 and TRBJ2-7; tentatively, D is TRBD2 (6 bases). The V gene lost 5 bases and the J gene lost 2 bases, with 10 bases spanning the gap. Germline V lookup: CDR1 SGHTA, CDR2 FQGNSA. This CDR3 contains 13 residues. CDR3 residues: CASSPLAAYEQYF. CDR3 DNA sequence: TGTGCCAGCAGCCCATTAGCGGCCTACGAGCAGTACTTC.

CDR3 in DNA: TGTGCCAGCAGGGAAACAGGGAATCAGCCCCAGCATTTT. Translating it yields CASRETGNQPQHF. The V call is TRBV6-1, the J call TRBJ1-5, with a tentative D call TRBD1 (6 bases). V gave up 6 bases and J gave up 4 bases, with 10 bases separating them. The CDR3 has 13 residues. CDR1 and CDR2 (germline): MNHNS, SASEGT.